This entry lists 7 T cell receptor beta chains sequenced from one sample in a study of human T cells and chemical hapten exposure. TCRdb passed the RACE reads through MiXCR, listing each CDR3 protein once. The table shows roughly 42,000 distinct CDR3 sequences, with roughly 10% occurring only once. Indicated time point: patch test 2, 6 weeks after DPC sensitization. Treatment specified: therapeutic diphenylcyclopropenone sensitization with weekly scalp DPC. Total RNA was extracted from unfractionated whole blood. The sample was whole blood, taken in connection with sensitization to the hapten diphenylcyclopropenone (DPC). Receptor source: a woman in her 30s with alopecia areata. Some clones in this sample may be carry-over from other donors' samples.

V usage is TRBV3-1 and J usage is TRBJ2-2; D gene unclear. The CDR3 is made up of 14 amino acids. V lost 1 base to trimming and J lost 6 bases, with 9 bases between them. Germline lookup yields CDR1 LGHDT and CDR2 YNNKEL (reference sequence). Written as DNA, the CDR3 is TGTGCCAGCAGCCAAGGAGGTTCAGCCGGGGAGCTGTTTTTT. Its protein product is CASSQGGSAGELFF.

This clonotype was counted ten times or more. The rearrangement links TRBV7-6 to TRBJ2-2; either TRBD1 or TRBD2 may supply D (5 bases each). Trimming left V 0 bases short and J 4 bases short, with 9 bases between. This CDR3 is 15 amino acids long. The germline V gene encodes CDR1 SGHVS and CDR2 FNYEAQ. The DNA of the CDR3 is TGTGCCAGCAGCTTAGCGGGGGTCCCCACCGGGGAGCTGTTTTTT. It is translated as CASSLAGVPTGELFF.

In its sample, this clonotype was seen many times. The rearrangement uses TRBV14 and TRBJ1-2; D possibly corresponds to TRBD1 (6 bases). Germline V lookup: CDR1 SGHDN, CDR2 FVKESK. The CDR3 sequence is 16 residues long. V lost 0 bases, J lost 2 bases, and 13 bases lay in between. The CDR3 region is CASSQDGVGANYGYTF. The CDR3 DNA reads TGTGCCAGCAGCCAAGATGGGGTGGGGGCGAACTATGGCTACACCTTC.

In this sample, this clonotype turned up many times. The chain joins TRBV7-3 to TRBJ2-6; the D is unclear. CDR3 size: 17 residues. Germline values: CDR1 SGHTA, CDR2 FQGTGA. Trimming left V 0 bases short and J 0 bases short, with 9 bases between. The CDR3 protein is CASSLTSAHSGANVLTF. CDR3 nucleotide sequence: TGTGCCAGCAGCTTAACATCGGCCCACTCTGGGGCCAACGTCCTGACTTTC.

This clonotype was counted at least ten times. This chain joins TRBV19 and TRBJ2-2; D not resolved. Germline V gives CDR1 LNHDA, CDR2 SQIVND (reference sequence). V dropped 6 bases and J dropped 1 base, with 6 bases sitting between them. The CDR3 length is 13 residues. The CDR3 is CASRNQNTGELFF. The DNA of the CDR3 is TGTGCCAGTAGGAACCAGAACACCGGGGAGCTGTTTTTT.

This clonotype came up a few times. V is TRBV7-9 and J is TRBJ2-3; D may match TRBD1 or TRBD2 (6 bases each). Germline assignment: CDR1 SEHNR and CDR2 FQNEAQ (reference sequence). There are 14 residues in the CDR3. Trimming took 5 bases from V and 2 from J, leaving 11 bases between them. Here the CDR3 DNA reads TGTGCCAGCAGCGCGGGACAAACCACAGATACGCAGTATTTT. It is translated as CASSAGQTTDTQYF. Complete variable domain (other parts from reference TRBV7-9 and TRBJ2-3): DTGVSQNPRHKITKRGQNVTFRCDPISEHNRLYWYRQTLGQGPEFLTYFQNEAQLEKSRLLSDRFSAERPKGSFSTLEIQRTEQGDSAMYLCASSAGQTTDTQYFGPGTRLTVL.

Within the sample, this clonotype is medium-sized (0.01 to 0.1%). The V and J genes are TRBV7-2 and TRBJ2-3, with TRBD2 matching 8 bases. Germline V lookup: CDR1 SGHTA, CDR2 FQGNSA. The CDR3 runs 18 residues. With 6 bases clipped from V and 7 bases from J, the junction kept 21 bases outside the gene matches. The CDR3 DNA follows: TGTGCCAGCAGTCCCTTAATCCACGGGGGGGCCGGTAGGAATACGCAGTATTTT. Amino acid sequence: CASSPLIHGGAGRNTQYF.